This T cell receptor (beta chain) is drawn from a study of blood T cell repertoires in COVID-19. Study-level background: The United States, Italy and Spain supplied acute and convalescent COVID-19 samples. PBMCs, B-cell-depleted T cells, or T cells provided the cDNA or gDNA that made up the material.

Germline V gene sequence: CDR1 SGHAT, CDR2 FQNNGV. The CDR3 is 13 amino acids. The V and J ends lost 3 bases and 7 bases respectively, with 12 bases between them. Measured with immunoSEQ multiplex PCR; TCRdb has only the in-frame clones, and not every one. The repertoire holds roughly 60,000 clones, with approximately 80% as singletons. The chain employs TRBV11-2 and TRBJ1-1; perhaps TRBD1 as D (6 bases). Source material: peripheral blood. This receptor was obtained from a man aged 45-65 years with COVID-19, enrolled during active disease. The CDR3 DNA follows: TGTGCCAGCAGCTTTAGACAGGCCTATGAAGCTTTCTTT. This encodes CASSFRQAYEAFF.